These 27 T cell receptor beta chains were sequenced from one sample in a study of cytotoxic CD8 clonotypes in ibrutinib-treated CLL. Profiled with immunoSEQ multiplex PCR; TCRdb holds only in-frame clones, not every one. The data contain more than 85,000 clones, 75% to 80% of them seen just once; the ten biggest clones take up around 23%. Source: PBMCs, taken after 24 months of ibrutinib treatment. The origin of the receptors is a human donor with chronic lymphocytic leukemia.

J is TRBJ2-7 and V is TRBV25-1; TRBD2 matches 12 bases. The CDR3 sequence is 17 residues long. V gave up 3 bases and J gave up 3 bases; unmatched junction bases: 9. CDR1 and CDR2 (germline): MGHDK, SYGVNS. The CDR3 DNA sequence: TGTGCCAGCAGTGAGCGCAGACTAGCGGGAGCGAACTACGAGCAGTACTTC. Residues: CASSERRLAGANYEQYF.

The chain couples TRBV29-1 to TRBJ2-3; 7 nucleotides align to TRBD2. The CDR3 runs to 15 residues. In germline, CDR1 is SQVTM, CDR2 ANQGSEA. Losses at the gene ends were 7 bases for V and 3 bases for J; bases not matched to a gene: 13. The CDR3: CSANQGSGKTDTQYF. The CDR3 coding sequence is TGCAGCGCCAACCAAGGGAGCGGGAAGACAGATACGCAGTATTTT.

The rearrangement joins TRBV6-1 to TRBJ1-2; 7 nucleotides line up with TRBD1. V was pared by 0 bases and J by 3 bases, with 4 bases of the junction left unmatched. Per germline, CDR1 MNHNS and CDR2 SASEGT. The CDR3 is 15 amino acids. The CDR3 reads CASSEAGGVYYGYTF. The CDR3 DNA follows: TGTGCCAGCAGTGAAGCAGGGGGCGTCTACTATGGCTACACCTTC.

This sequence joins TRBV29-1 and TRBJ2-5, with 8 bases that match TRBD1. The CDR3 is 14 amino acids. V lost 2 bases and J lost 6; bases outside the gene matches: 8. Germline assignment: CDR1 SQVTM and CDR2 ANQGSEA. The CDR3 nucleotides are TGCAGCGTTGAAAACAGGGGGAATGAAAAGACCCAGTACTTC. Translated: CSVENRGNEKTQYF.

As to this clone: Sequence at one end of the junction differs from germline and may be a read error. The chain joins TRBV7-9 to TRBJ2-7, with TRBD1 matching over 10 bases. The CDR3 has 14 amino acids. Germline CDR1 reads SEHNR; CDR2 reads FQNEAQ (reference sequence). The CDR3 nucleotides are TGTGCCAGCAGCGAAACCGGACAGGGGGGCGGAAGCCGATTC. Protein: CASSETGQGGGSRF.

This sequence joins TRBV5-1 and TRBJ2-7; TRBD2 matches at 10 bases. CDR3 length: 14 amino acids. V was pared by 2 bases and J by 5 bases, with 4 bases of the junction left unmatched. Germline CDR1 reads SGHRS; CDR2 reads YFSETQ. CDR3 region: CASSLGTSAHEQYF. The CDR3 DNA reads TGCGCCAGCAGCTTAGGGACTAGCGCACACGAGCAGTACTTC.

This clone turned up a few times. The CDR3 protein is CASSEGQAPYGYTF. The CDR3 DNA is TGCGCCAGCAGTGAAGGACAGGCCCCCTATGGCTACACCTTC. The chain links TRBV10-1 to TRBJ1-2; TRBD1 agrees at 7 bases. This CDR3 comprises 14 residues. Per germline, CDR1 WNHNN and CDR2 SYGVQD (reference sequence). Losses at the gene ends were 3 bases for V and 4 bases for J; bases not matched to a gene: 5.

V gene TRBV25-1 combines with J gene TRBJ1-2; D is possibly TRBD1 (5 bases). Germline V gene data show CDR1 as MGHDK and CDR2 as SYGVNS. The V and J ends lost 1 base and 4 bases respectively, with 16 bases between them. This CDR3 spans 16 amino acids. The CDR3 coding sequence is TGTGCCAGCAGTGAATTTGAGGGGCCTAGAGGCTATGGCTACACCTTC. Its protein is CASSEFEGPRGYGYTF.

The DNA of the CDR3 is TGTGCCAGCAGCTTATCCGGGGCAAGCTCCTACGAGCAGTACTTC. The encoded protein is CASSLSGASSYEQYF. The J gene is TRBJ2-7, the V gene TRBV7-2; either TRBD1 or TRBD2 may supply D (5 bases each). Germline CDR1 and CDR2: SGHTA and FQGNSA. CDR3 length equals 15 residues. The V end lost 2 bases, the J end lost 0 bases, and 11 bases lay between the germline ends. Filled out from reference TRBV7-2 and TRBJ2-7, the complete variable domain reads GAGVSQSPSNKVTEKGKDVELRCDPISGHTALYWYRQSLGQGLEFLIYFQGNSAPDKSGLPSDRFSAERTGGSVSTLTIQRTQQEDSAVYLCASSLSGASSYEQYFGPGTRLTVT.

J is TRBJ1-4 and V is TRBV6-6, with D perhaps matching TRBD1 (5 bases). Per germline, CDR1 MNHNY and CDR2 SVGAGI (reference sequence). Trimming took 7 bases from V and 2 from J, leaving 11 bases between them. The CDR3 loop spans 14 amino acids. The CDR3 here is CASKLAGTNEKLFF. As DNA, the CDR3 is TGTGCCAGCAAGTTGGCAGGGACTAATGAAAAACTGTTTTTT.

The chain combines TRBV7-8 with TRBJ2-7, with 9 bases matching TRBD1. V lost 1 base to trimming and J lost 7 bases; unmatched junction nucleotides: 20. Germline CDR1 SGHVS, CDR2 FQNEAQ. CDR3 length equals 19 residues. This CDR3 reads CASSLVPTRFGTGQGEQYF. The CDR3 coding sequence is TGTGCCAGCAGCTTAGTGCCCACTCGATTCGGGACAGGGCAAGGGGAGCAGTACTTC.

CDR3 in DNA: TGTGCCAGCTCACCACCCAGACCCACAGATACGCAGTATTTT. As protein: CASSPPRPTDTQYF. V is TRBV18 and J is TRBJ2-3; unclear D gene. Germline V gene data show CDR1 as KGHSH and CDR2 as LQKENI. The CDR3 length is 14 residues. Trimming pared 0 bases from V and 2 bases from J, leaving 6 bases between.

The chain has TRBV2 and TRBJ1-5; 7 bases line up with TRBD1. J lost 5 bases, V lost 11 bases, and 12 bases had no gene match. Germline loops: CDR1 SNHLY, CDR2 FYNNEI. The CDR3 has 14 residues. The CDR3 sequence: CAGGGRQGDQPQHF. In nucleotides, the CDR3 is TGTGCCGGGGGAGGGCGACAGGGTGATCAGCCCCAGCATTTT.

The CDR3 nucleotides are TGTGCCAGCTCACGGGGACAAAGCTCCTACAATGAGCAGTTCTTC. Its protein is CASSRGQSSYNEQFF. The V call is TRBV18, the J call TRBJ2-1, with D possibly matching TRBD1 (6 bases). Trimming cost V 4 bases and J 0 bases, with 10 bases left between them. There are 15 residues in the CDR3. Per germline, CDR1 KGHSH and CDR2 LQKENI.

The V call is TRBV5-5, the J call TRBJ2-7; TRBD1 matches at 10 bases. Per germline, CDR1 SGHKS and CDR2 YYEKEE (reference sequence). CDR3 length: 15 amino acids. With V trimmed by 3 bases and J by 3 bases, 6 bases remained unmatched. CDR3 region: CASSYLRDRGYEQYF. The CDR3, as DNA: TGTGCCAGCAGCTACCTCCGGGACAGGGGCTACGAGCAGTACTTC.

The chain combines TRBV5-1 with TRBJ2-6; no definite D call. Germline lookup yields CDR1 SGHRS and CDR2 YFSETQ. The ends were cut back, 4 bases at V and 7 bases at J, with 6 bases in the middle. The CDR3 has 12 residues. The CDR3 sequence: CASSPPANVLTF. In DNA, the CDR3 is TGCGCCAGCAGCCCCCCCGCCAACGTCCTGACTTTC.

This chain joins TRBV5-4 and TRBJ2-7; D not resolved. The CDR3 totals 14 residues. Germline V gene data show CDR1 as SGHNT and CDR2 as YYREEE (reference sequence). Trimming removed 0 bases at V and 7 bases at J, with 14 bases between. This CDR3 reads CASSLDLGKGEQYF. The CDR3 nucleotides read TGTGCCAGCAGCTTGGATCTGGGAAAAGGAGAGCAGTACTTC.

The chain is built from TRBV20-1 and TRBJ2-7, with D unclear. V lost 2 bases and J lost 3, with 5 bases in between. CDR3 length: 11 amino acids. Looked up from germline, CDR1 is DFQATT and CDR2 is SNEGSKA (reference sequence). CDR3 nucleotide sequence: TGCAGTGCTAGATCAGACTACGAGCAGTACTTC. It is translated as CSARSDYEQYF.

The chain combines TRBV6-1 with TRBJ2-7, with D perhaps assigned TRBD1 or TRBD2 (5 bases each). CDR3 size: 14 residues. Germline lookup yields CDR1 MNHNS and CDR2 SASEGT. V lost 2 bases to trimming and J lost 4 bases, with 12 bases between them. DNA for the CDR3: TGTGCCAGCAGTGAATTGGGGCGGAGGTACGAGCAGTACTTC. The encoded protein is CASSELGRRYEQYF.

This clone has only a few counts. This chain joins TRBV2 and TRBJ1-5; D may be TRBD1 (6 bases). Per germline, CDR1 SNHLY and CDR2 FYNNEI. V lost 3 bases, J lost 2 bases, and 11 bases lay in between. This CDR3 has 15 residues. CDR3: CASSDWGQGNQPQHF. The CDR3 DNA is TGTGCCAGCAGTGATTGGGGGCAGGGCAATCAGCCCCAGCATTTT.

This clone was counted a few times. This CDR3 reads CASRSGTASGNTIYF. CDR3 DNA: TGTGCCAGCAGGTCCGGGACAGCCTCTGGAAACACCATATATTTT. V gene TRBV7-2 combines with J gene TRBJ1-3; 7 bases align to TRBD1. CDR3 length: 15 residues. V gave up 6 bases and J gave up 0 bases; unmatched junction bases: 5. The germline gives CDR1 SGHTA, CDR2 FQGNSA.

V gene TRBV10-2 combines with J gene TRBJ2-7; the D gene could be TRBD1 or TRBD2 (5 bases each). Trimming stripped 3 bases from V and 0 bases from J, with 15 bases between. Germline-derived CDR1 and CDR2 are WSHSY and SAAADI. CDR3 size: 16 residues. CDR3 DNA sequence: TGCGCCAGCAGTGATGTAGGGACGAGTGGCTCCTACGAGCAGTACTTC. It translates to CASSDVGTSGSYEQYF.

The chain carries TRBV29-1 and TRBJ2-5; 10 bases map to TRBD2. CDR1 and CDR2 from the germline V gene are SQVTM and ANQGSEA. The CDR3 spans 12 residues. The ends lost 7 bases at V and 3 bases at J; junction bases unmatched: 2. The CDR3 protein is CSALAGEETQYF. Written as DNA, the CDR3 is TGCAGCGCTCTAGCGGGAGAAGAGACCCAGTACTTC.

This clone has only one observation. The chain combines TRBV13 with TRBJ2-7, with D possibly being TRBD2 (7 bases). The CDR3 length is 16 residues. V was shortened by 5 bases and J by 0 bases, with 17 bases between the two germline ends. The germline V gene encodes CDR1 PRHDT and CDR2 FYEKMQ (reference sequence). This CDR3 is CASSQWEGGGSYEQYF. The CDR3 nucleotides read TGTGCCAGCAGCCAATGGGAGGGGGGCGGCTCCTACGAGCAGTACTTC.

V usage is TRBV19 and J usage is TRBJ2-7, with D tentatively TRBD1 (6 bases). This CDR3 has 15 amino acids. Germline V gene lookup returns CDR1 LNHDA and CDR2 SQIVND (reference sequence). Between the trimmed V and J ends, which lost 4 bases and 0 bases, there was a span of 13 bases. The CDR3 protein is CASSKDRFRSYEQYF. The CDR3 DNA is TGTGCCAGTAGTAAAGACAGGTTCCGCTCCTACGAGCAGTACTTC.

The chain combines TRBV28 with TRBJ1-5, with D hard to call. The CDR3 is 13 residues long. V was clipped by 3 bases and J by 5 bases, with 8 bases between them. Germline V lookup: CDR1 MDHEN, CDR2 SYDVKM. The CDR3 region has the DNA TGTGCCAGCAGTTTTAACGGGGATCAGCCCCAGCATTTT. It codes for CASSFNGDQPQHF.

Concerning this clone itself: Other nucleotide sequences in the sample specify the same CDR3. V and J are TRBV11-2 and TRBJ2-3, with D hard to call. The CDR3 extends over 16 amino acids. Trimming left V 1 base short and J 0 bases short, with 11 bases between. The germline V gene encodes CDR1 SGHAT and CDR2 FQNNGV. CDR3: CASSLAPGLSTDTQYF. CDR3 coding DNA: TGTGCCAGCAGCTTAGCCCCGGGCCTCAGCACAGATACGCAGTATTTT.